Sequencing of this TCR beta chain was carried out in a study of T cell responses to AZD1222 COVID-19 vaccine. Assay used: immunoSEQ multiplex PCR; TCRdb lists only in-frame clones, some missing. The sample consists of around 110,000 clones, roughly 93% of them appearing once. This clone occurred once. The germline V and J ends were trimmed by 5 bases and 5 bases, with 12 bases remaining between them. Germline V CDR1 and CDR2: SGHNT, YENEEA. The CDR3 sequence is 13 residues long. The V call is TRBV11-3, the J call TRBJ2-5; D possibly matches TRBD1 or TRBD2 (5 bases each). The receptor comes from an adult in good health. The specimen comprised peripheral blood, sampled on day 0 of AZD1222 vaccination. The CDR3 DNA is TGTGCCAGCAGCCTCAGGGACGGGGAGACCCAGTACTTC. Amino acids: CASSLRDGETQYF.